The 8 T cell receptor beta chains presented below share a single source sample, sequenced in a study of cytomegalovirus exposure and HLA in healthy donors. With 60 Vbeta and 13 Jbeta primers, the PCR was carried out. Here immunoSEQ multiplex PCR was the method, and the copy in TCRdb shows in-frame clones only, minus some. The sample consists of about 190,000 clones, about 80% of them appearing once. The material sequenced was PBMCs. Every receptor here comes from a woman in her late teens or twenties in good health and CMV-seropositive.

V usage is TRBV6-5 and J usage is TRBJ2-1, with a tentative D call TRBD2 (5 bases). V shed 4 bases and J shed 7 bases, with 17 bases lying between them. The CDR3 length is 15 residues. The V gene's germline CDR1 is MNHEY and CDR2 SVGAGI. The CDR3: CASSSNEGIWNEQFF. DNA of the CDR3: TGTGCCAGCAGTTCTAACGAGGGTATTTGGAATGAGCAGTTCTTC.

This clone has a single count. The chain links TRBV6-5 to TRBJ1-1; D is perhaps TRBD1 (5 bases). The CDR3 totals 15 residues. The germline CDR1 and CDR2 sequences are MNHEY and SVGAGI. Trimming shortened V by 6 bases and J by 5 bases, and 19 bases separated the two germline ends. CDR3 protein: CASSKGRAGGTEAFF. The CDR3 DNA reads as TGTGCCAGCAGCAAGGGGCGGGCGGGGGGAACTGAAGCTTTCTTT.

The chain is built from TRBV5-1 and TRBJ2-2; 12 nucleotides match TRBD2. Germline V gives CDR1 SGHRS, CDR2 YFSETQ. Germline trimming cut 1 base from V and 5 bases from J; bases unmatched to any gene: 3. The CDR3 contains 16 residues. DNA for the CDR3: TGCGCCAGCAGCTTGACTCTAGCGGGGGGGACCGGGGAGCTGTTTTTT. Its protein is CASSLTLAGGTGELFF.

With respect to this clone: Its ends do not fully match the called genes, so a read error is possible. The genes are TRBV6-6 and TRBJ2-1; D ambiguous. CDR1 is MNHNY, CDR2 SVGAGI, per germline (reference sequence). The CDR3 has 12 residues. The CDR3 DNA reads as TGTGCCAGCAGCCCCCAAGTGGTCCCCCGAGTCTTC. Translating it yields CASSPQVVPRVF.

The J gene is TRBJ2-3, the V gene TRBV2, with 10 bases that match TRBD2. Per the germline V gene, CDR1 is SNHLY and CDR2 is FYNNEI. Losses at the gene ends were 8 bases for V and 1 base for J; bases not matched to a gene: 9. The CDR3 loop spans 16 amino acids. The CDR3 sequence: CASGFERGGRTDTQYF. The CDR3, as DNA: TGTGCCAGCGGGTTCGAGCGGGGGGGTCGCACAGATACGCAGTATTTT.

The V and J genes are TRBV6-1 and TRBJ2-7; perhaps TRBD2 as D (6 bases). Germline CDR1 MNHNS, CDR2 SASEGT. CDR3 length equals 15 residues. V was trimmed by 3 bases and J by 9 bases, leaving 21 bases between them. CDR3 in DNA: TGTGCCAGCAGTGATTCCCGGGAGCTCACAGTTGGGCAGTACGTC. Translating gives CASSDSRELTVGQYV.

The chain couples TRBV7-9 to TRBJ1-1; a possible D gene is TRBD1 (6 bases). The CDR3 contains 14 residues. CDR1 and CDR2 from the germline V gene are SEHNR and FQNEAQ (reference sequence). With 1 base removed from V and 11 bases from J, the gap between germline ends came to 17 bases. The CDR3 DNA is TGTGCCAGCAGCTTAGTAAGGGACACCGGCGTGGCTTTCTTT. Protein: CASSLVRDTGVAFF.

J is TRBJ1-2 and V is TRBV19; perhaps TRBD1 as D (5 bases). This CDR3 has 15 residues. V gave up 1 base and J gave up 4 bases, with 13 bases separating them. The V gene's germline CDR1 is LNHDA and CDR2 SQIVND (reference sequence). The CDR3 loop reads CASSIGTGRFYGYTF. DNA of the CDR3: TGTGCCAGTAGTATAGGCACAGGTCGTTTCTATGGCTACACCTTC.